This entry features one TCR beta chain sequence. Antigen: not known. Using immunoSEQ multiplex PCR, the repertoire was profiled, and TCRdb retains in-frame clones only, with some absent. This repertoire shows some 21,000 clones, 80% found once; its top ten account for around 3.3%. This entry belongs to a study of tumor-infiltrating lymphocytes in localized non-small cell lung cancer. Germline V gives CDR1 MDHEN, CDR2 SYDVKM. The CDR3 length is 14 residues. Trimming took 2 bases from V and 7 from J, leaving 11 bases between them. Findings and caveats of the study: Tumor T-cell fraction was not associated with recurrence-free survival.

The chain employs TRBV28 and TRBJ1-4, with TRBD1 as a possible D gene (5 bases). This receptor was obtained from a human donor with non-small cell lung cancer. Source material: lung tumor tissue. In DNA form, the CDR3 reads TGTGCCAGCAGTTTAATGGGGGGAATTGAAAAACTGTTTTTT. It encodes CASSLMGGIEKLFF.